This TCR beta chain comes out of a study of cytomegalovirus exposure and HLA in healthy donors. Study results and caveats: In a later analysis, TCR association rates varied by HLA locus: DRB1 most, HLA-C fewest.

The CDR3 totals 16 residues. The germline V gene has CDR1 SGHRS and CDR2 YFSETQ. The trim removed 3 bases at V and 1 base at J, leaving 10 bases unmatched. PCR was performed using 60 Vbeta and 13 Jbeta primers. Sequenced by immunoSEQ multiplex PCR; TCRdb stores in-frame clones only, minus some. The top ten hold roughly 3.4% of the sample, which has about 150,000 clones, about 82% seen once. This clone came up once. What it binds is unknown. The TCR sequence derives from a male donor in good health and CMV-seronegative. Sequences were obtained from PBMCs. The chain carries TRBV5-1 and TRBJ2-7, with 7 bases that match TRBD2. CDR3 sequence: CASSSYSGYPSYEQYF. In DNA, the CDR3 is TGCGCCAGCAGCTCCTATAGCGGGTACCCTTCCTACGAGCAGTACTTC. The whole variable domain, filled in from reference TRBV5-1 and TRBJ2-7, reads KAGVTQTPRYLIKTRGQQVTLSCSPISGHRSVSWYQQTPGQGLQFLFEYFSETQRNKGNFPGRFSGRQFSNSRSEMNVSTLELGDSALYLCASSSYSGYPSYEQYFGPGTRLTVT.